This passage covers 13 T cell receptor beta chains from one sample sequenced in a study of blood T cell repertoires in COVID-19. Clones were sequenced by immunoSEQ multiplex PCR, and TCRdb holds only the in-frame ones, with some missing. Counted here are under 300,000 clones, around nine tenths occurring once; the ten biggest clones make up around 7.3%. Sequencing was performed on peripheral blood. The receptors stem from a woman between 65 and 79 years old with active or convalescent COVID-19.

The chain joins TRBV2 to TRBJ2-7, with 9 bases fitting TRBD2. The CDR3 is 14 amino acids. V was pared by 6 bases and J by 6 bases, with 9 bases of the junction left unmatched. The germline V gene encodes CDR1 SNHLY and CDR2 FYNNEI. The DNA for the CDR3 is TGTGCCAGCAGCACTCTAGCGGGGATGTTCGAGCAGTACTTC. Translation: CASSTLAGMFEQYF.

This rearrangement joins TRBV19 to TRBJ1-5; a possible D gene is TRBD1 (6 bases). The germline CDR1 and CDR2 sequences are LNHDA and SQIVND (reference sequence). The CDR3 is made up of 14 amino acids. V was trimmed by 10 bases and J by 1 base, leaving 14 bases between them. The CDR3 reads CATLEGVSNQPQHF. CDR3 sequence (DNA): TGTGCCACCCTCGAGGGGGTAAGCAATCAGCCCCAGCATTTT.

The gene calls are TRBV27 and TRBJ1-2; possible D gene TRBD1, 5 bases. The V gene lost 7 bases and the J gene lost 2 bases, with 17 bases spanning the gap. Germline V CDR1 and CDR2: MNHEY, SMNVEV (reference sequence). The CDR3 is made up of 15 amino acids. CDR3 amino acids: CASTPLSTGNYGYTF. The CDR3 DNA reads TGTGCCAGCACCCCCTTGTCTACAGGCAACTATGGCTACACCTTC.

CDR3 region: CASSPLNLAGGSTDTQYF. Here the CDR3 DNA reads TGTGCCAGCAGCCCGCTTAATTTAGCGGGGGGAAGCACAGATACGCAGTATTTT. This chain uses TRBV7-9 with TRBJ2-3; 10 positions match TRBD2. V was pared by 5 bases and J by 0 bases, with 11 bases of the junction left unmatched. Germline V lookup: CDR1 SEHNR, CDR2 FQNEAQ (reference sequence). This CDR3 comprises 18 residues.

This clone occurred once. The CDR3 DNA follows: TGTGCCAGCAGCTTAGGACAGCCATTTCAGCCCCAGCATTTT. It yields the protein CASSLGQPFQPQHF. The chain carries TRBV7-9 and TRBJ1-5, with D perhaps TRBD1 (5 bases). Per the germline V gene, CDR1 is SEHNR and CDR2 is FQNEAQ (reference sequence). The CDR3 is made up of 14 amino acids. V lost 1 base, J lost 6 bases, and 10 bases lay in between.

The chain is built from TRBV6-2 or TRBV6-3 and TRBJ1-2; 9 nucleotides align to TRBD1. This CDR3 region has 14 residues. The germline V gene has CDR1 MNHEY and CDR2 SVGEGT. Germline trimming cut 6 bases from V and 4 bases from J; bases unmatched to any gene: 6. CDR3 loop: CASSPPTGGYGYTF. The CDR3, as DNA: TGTGCCAGCAGCCCCCCGACAGGGGGCTATGGCTACACCTTC.

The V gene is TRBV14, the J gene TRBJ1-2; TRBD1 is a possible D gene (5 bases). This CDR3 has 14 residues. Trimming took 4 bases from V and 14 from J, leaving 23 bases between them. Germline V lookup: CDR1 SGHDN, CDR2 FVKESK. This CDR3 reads CASSPLVVGAGETF. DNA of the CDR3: TGTGCCAGCAGCCCACTTGTGGTAGGGGCGGGGGAAACCTTC.

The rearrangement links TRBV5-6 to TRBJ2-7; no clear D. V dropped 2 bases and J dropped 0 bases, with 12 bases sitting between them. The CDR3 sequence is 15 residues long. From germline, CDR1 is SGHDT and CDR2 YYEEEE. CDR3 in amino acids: CASSFGRLSSYEQYF. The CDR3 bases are TGTGCCAGCAGCTTCGGCAGGCTGAGCTCCTACGAGCAGTACTTC.

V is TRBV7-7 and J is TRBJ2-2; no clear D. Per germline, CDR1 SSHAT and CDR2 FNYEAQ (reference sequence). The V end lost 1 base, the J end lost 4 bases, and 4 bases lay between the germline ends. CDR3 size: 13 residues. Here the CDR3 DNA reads TGTGCCAGCAGCTTAGAGAGCACCGGGGAGCTGTTTTTT. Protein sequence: CASSLESTGELFF.

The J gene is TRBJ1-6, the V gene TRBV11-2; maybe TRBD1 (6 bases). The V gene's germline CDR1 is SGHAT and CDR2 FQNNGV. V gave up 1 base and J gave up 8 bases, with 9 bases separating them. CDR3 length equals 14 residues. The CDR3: CASSLGTVDSPLHF. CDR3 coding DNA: TGTGCCAGCAGCTTAGGGACAGTCGATTCACCCCTCCACTTT. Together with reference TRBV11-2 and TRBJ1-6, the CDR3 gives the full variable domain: EAGVAQSPRYKIIEKRQSVAFWCNPISGHATLYWYQQILGQGPKLLIQFQNNGVVDDSQLPKDRFSAERLKGVDSTLKIQPAKLEDSAVYLCASSLGTVDSPLHFGNGTRLTVT.

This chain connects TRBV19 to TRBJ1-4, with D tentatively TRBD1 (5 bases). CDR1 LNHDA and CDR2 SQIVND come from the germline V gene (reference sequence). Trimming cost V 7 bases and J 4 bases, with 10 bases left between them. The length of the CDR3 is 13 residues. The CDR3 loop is CASTPGGNEKLFF. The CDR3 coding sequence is TGTGCCAGTACCCCCGGGGGTAATGAAAAACTGTTTTTT.

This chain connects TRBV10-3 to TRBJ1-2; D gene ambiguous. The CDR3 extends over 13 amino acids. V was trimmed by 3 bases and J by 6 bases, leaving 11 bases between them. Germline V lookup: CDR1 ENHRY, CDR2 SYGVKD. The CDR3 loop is CAISEWEADGYTF. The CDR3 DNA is TGTGCCATCAGTGAATGGGAGGCGGATGGCTACACCTTC.

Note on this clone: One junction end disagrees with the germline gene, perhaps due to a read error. Here the CDR3 DNA reads TGTGCCAGCAGCGTAGCCCCAGGCTCTGGAAACACCATATATTTT. Translation: CASSVAPGSGNTIYF. The chain uses TRBV7-6 and TRBJ1-3, with D unclear. CDR3 length equals 15 residues. Germline V gene lookup returns CDR1 SGHVS and CDR2 FNYEAQ.